This TCR beta chain is from a study of blood T cell repertoires in COVID-19. V shed 0 bases and J 2 bases; nucleotides not matched to a gene: 5. The CDR3 runs 16 residues. Germline lookup yields CDR1 SGHRS and CDR2 YFSETQ. Sequencing was performed with immunoSEQ multiplex PCR; in TCRdb, only in-frame clones are kept and a portion is missing. This table holds around 200,000 clones, just over 85% found once. V gene TRBV5-1 combines with J gene TRBJ2-3, with 8 positions matching TRBD2. Source material: peripheral blood. The TCR was taken from an older man with acute or convalescent COVID-19. In DNA, the CDR3 is TGCGCCAGCAGCTTGGTACTAGCGGAGAACACAGATACGCAGTATTTT. Its protein is CASSLVLAENTDTQYF.